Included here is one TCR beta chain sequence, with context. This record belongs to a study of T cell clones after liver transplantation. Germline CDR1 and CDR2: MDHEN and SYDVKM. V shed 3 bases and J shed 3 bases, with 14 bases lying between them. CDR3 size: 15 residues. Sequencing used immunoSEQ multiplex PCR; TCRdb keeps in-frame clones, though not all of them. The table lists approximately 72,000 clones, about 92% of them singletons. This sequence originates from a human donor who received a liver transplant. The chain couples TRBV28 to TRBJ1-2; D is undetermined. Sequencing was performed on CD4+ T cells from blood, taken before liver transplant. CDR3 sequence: CASSLSQQLHYGYTF. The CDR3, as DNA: TGTGCCAGCAGTTTGAGCCAGCAACTACACTATGGCTACACCTTC.